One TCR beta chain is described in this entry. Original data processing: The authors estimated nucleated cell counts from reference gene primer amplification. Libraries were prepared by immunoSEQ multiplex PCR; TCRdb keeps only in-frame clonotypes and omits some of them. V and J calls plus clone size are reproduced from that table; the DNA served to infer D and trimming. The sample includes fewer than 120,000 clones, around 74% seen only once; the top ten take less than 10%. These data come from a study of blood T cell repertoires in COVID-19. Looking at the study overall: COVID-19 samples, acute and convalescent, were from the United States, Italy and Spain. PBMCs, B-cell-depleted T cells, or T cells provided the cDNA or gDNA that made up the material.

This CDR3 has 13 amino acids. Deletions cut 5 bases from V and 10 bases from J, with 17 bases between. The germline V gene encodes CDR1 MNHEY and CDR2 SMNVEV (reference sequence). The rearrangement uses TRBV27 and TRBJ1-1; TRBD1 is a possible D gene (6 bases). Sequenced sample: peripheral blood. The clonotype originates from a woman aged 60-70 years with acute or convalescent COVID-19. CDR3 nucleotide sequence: TGTGCCAGCAGTCCGCTAACAGGGAGAGGAGCTTTCTTT. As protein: CASSPLTGRGAFF.